Listed below are T cell receptor beta chains from one sample, sequenced in a study of brain T cells in children with intractable seizures. The method was immunoSEQ multiplex PCR; TCRdb's version includes in-frame clones alone and lacks a portion of them. The table lists hundreds of thousands of clones, roughly 93% of them singletons. This sample comprised peripheral blood, obtained 4 to 6 months after surgery. Receptors were obtained from a boy in the first two years of life with tuberous sclerosis and intractable seizures. Each CDR3 is given with its conserved first and last residue. Each record gives: J gene, clone size, CDR3 length, V gene, D gene, CDR3 DNA, CDR3 protein. The D gene is left open where the match is weak. Rows give clone size only sometimes, using once, few, many, or a class for an expanded clone.

TRBJ1-6 . 13 TRBV30 . TGTGCCTGGGTGGCGGGGGGCAATTCACCCCTCCACTTT CAWVAGGNSPLHF
TRBJ2-7 . 15 TRBV11-1 TRBD1 TGTGCCAGCAGCTTACCAGGACAGGGGTCCTACGAGCAGTACTTC CASSLPGQGSYEQYF
TRBJ2-7 . 15 TRBV27 . TGTGCCAGCAGTCCCGGGGTCCGGGGGTCTGACGAGCAGTACTTC CASSPGVRGSDEQYF
TRBJ2-4 . 13 TRBV7-2 . TGTGCCAGCAGCTTAGGGCGGCGGGACATTCAGTACTTC CASSLGRRDIQYF
TRBJ2-1 . 14 TRBV19 . TGTGCCAGTAGTATGATTCGCTCCTACAATGAGCAGTTCTTC CASSMIRSYNEQFF
TRBJ2-7 . 15 TRBV10-2 TRBD2 TGCGCCAGCCTCGCCCCCCTAGCGGGAGACTACGAGCAGTACTTC CASLAPLAGDYEQYF
TRBJ2-5 once 12 TRBV5-6 TRBD2 TGTGCCAGCACGGGAGGGCAAGAGACCCAGTACTTC CASTGGQETQYF
TRBJ2-7 . 14 TRBV7-9 TRBD2 TGTGCCAGCAGCGCCGGCGGGGGGGCACGCGAGCAGTACTTC CASSAGGGAREQYF
TRBJ2-4 . 12 TRBV27 . TGTGCCAGCAGGCAGGGTCGGAACATTCAGTACTTC CASRQGRNIQYF
TRBJ2-2 once 17 TRBV27 . TGTGCCAGCAGTTTCGATGGAACAGGCCCTTTGAGCGGGGAGCTGTTTTTT CASSFDGTGPLSGELFF
TRBJ1-3 . 14 TRBV3-1/TRBV3-2 . TGTGCCAGCAGCCAGGGGGCTGGGGGAAACACCATATATTTT CASSQGAGGNTIYF
TRBJ2-3 . 16 TRBV6-5 . TGTGCCAGCAGTTACTCAGTAGTGCCCAGCACAGATACGCAGTATTTT CASSYSVVPSTDTQYF
TRBJ1-6 . 15 TRBV18 . TGTGCCAGCTCACGCCGGGGATCAGGGGATTCACCCCTCCACTTT CASSRRGSGDSPLHF
TRBJ2-5 once 14 TRBV29-1 . TGCAGCGTTGAAGCCCCCCGGAGGTCGGAGACCCAGTACTTC CSVEAPRRSETQYF
TRBJ2-7 . 11 TRBV6-5 . TGTGCCAGCCTCCTTTTCAGCGAGCAGTACTTC CASLLFSEQYF
TRBJ2-2 once 15 TRBV5-4 TRBD1 TGTGCCAGCAGCGCCGGACAGGGCGTCCCCGGGGAGCTGTTTTTT CASSAGQGVPGELFF
TRBJ1-6 . 15 TRBV7-9 TRBD1 TGTGCCAGCGGGACCACAGGGGATCTTAATTCACCCCTCCACTTT CASGTTGDLNSPLHF
TRBJ2-1 . 12 TRBV10-3 TRBD1 TGTGCCATTCAGACAGGGGGGGATGAGCAGTTCTTC CAIQTGGDEQFF
TRBJ1-3 once 14 TRBV19 . TGTGCCAGTAGCGGCACAATCTCTGGAAACACCATATATTTT CASSGTISGNTIYF
TRBJ2-5 . 14 TRBV11-2 . TGTGCCAGCAGCGCACACTTAGCGTCAGAGACCCAGTACTTC CASSAHLASETQYF
TRBJ2-5 . 13 TRBV6-5 . TGTGCCAGCAGTCTGGGCCCTCCTTACGACCAGTACTTC CASSLGPPYDQYF
TRBJ1-4 . 15 TRBV9 TRBD1 TGTGCCAGCAGCTTCACCGGGACAGCCGGTGAAAAACTGTTTTTT CASSFTGTAGEKLFF
TRBJ1-2 . 16 TRBV4-1 . TGCGCCAGCAGCCAAGTTCTTGCAGGAACTAACTATGGCTACACCTTC CASSQVLAGTNYGYTF
TRBJ2-1 . 12 TRBV11-2 . TGTGCCAGCAACCTCGGCCCCGGTGGGCAGTTCTTC CASNLGPGGQFF
TRBJ2-1 . 12 TRBV24-1 . TGTGCCACCAGCGATATCGTGGGGCAGCAGTTCTTC CATSDIVGQQFF
TRBJ2-5 . 18 TRBV29-1 . TGCAGCGTTGTGGGGAGCTTGGACCTTCCGGGGGCACAAGAGACCCAGTACTTC CSVVGSLDLPGAQETQYF
TRBJ2-1 . 16 TRBV7-9 TRBD2 TGTGCCAGCACTAAGAGAGGGCTAGCGGGAGAGTGGGAGCAGTTCTTC CASTKRGLAGEWEQFF
TRBJ2-7 . 17 TRBV4-1 TRBD1 TGCGCCAGCAGCCAAGATCTATCGGGACAGGGGATCTACGAGCAGTACTTC CASSQDLSGQGIYEQYF
TRBJ2-5 . 14 TRBV7-9 TRBD1 TGTGCCAGCAGCTTAACAGGGGCACAAGAGACCCAGTACTTC CASSLTGAQETQYF
TRBJ1-1 . 14 TRBV27 . TGTGCCAGCAGCCCGGGGGGGCGAACCACTGAAGCTTTCTTT CASSPGGRTTEAFF
TRBJ1-1 few 10 TRBV12-3/TRBV12-4 . TGTGCCAGCAGTCTCTCTGAAGCTTTCTTT CASSLSEAFF
TRBJ1-1 . 15 TRBV25-1 . TGTGCCAGCAGTGACACGGGGGGTTGGGACACTGAAGCTTTCTTT CASSDTGGWDTEAFF
TRBJ1-2 . 15 TRBV29-1 . TGCAGCGTTGAAGACTTCCGGGGGGTGGACTATGGCTACACCTTC CSVEDFRGVDYGYTF
TRBJ2-2 . 15 TRBV4-2 . TGTGCCAGCAGCGAAGGAGGGCCCGGGACCGGGGAGCTGTTTTTT CASSEGGPGTGELFF
TRBJ2-6 . 15 TRBV5-1 . TGCGCCAGTACCGGGGCCACCTCTGGGGCCAACGTCCTGACTTTC CASTGATSGANVLTF
TRBJ2-5 . 15 TRBV5-1 TRBD2 TGCGCCAGCGGCCCCCGGACTAGCGGACAAGAGACCCAGTACTTC CASGPRTSGQETQYF
TRBJ2-1 . 17 TRBV7-8 TRBD2 TGTGCCAGCAGCTTAGAGCGGGAGCGGGCATCCTACAATGAGCAGTTCTTC CASSLERERASYNEQFF
TRBJ2-6 many 20 TRBV4-1 TRBD2 TGCGCCAGCAGCCAAGAAAATAGCGCGGGAGCCTTCTCTGGGGCCAACGTCCTGACTTTC CASSQENSAGAFSGANVLTF
TRBJ1-1 . 13 TRBV5-1 TRBD1 TGCGCCAGCAGACCCGGACAGGGTACTGAAGCTTTCTTT CASRPGQGTEAFF
TRBJ1-4 . 13 TRBV5-4 . TGTGCCAGCGTATCATCAACTAATGAAAAACTGTTTTTT CASVSSTNEKLFF
TRBJ2-3 . 17 TRBV10-1 TRBD1 TGCGCCAGCAGTACCAAACTAGGACAGGGAGGCACAGATACGCAGTATTTT CASSTKLGQGGTDTQYF
TRBJ2-5 . 15 TRBV29-1 TRBD2 TGCAGCGTTGCCCTAGCGGGGGGCGTTCGAGAGACCCAGTACTTC CSVALAGGVRETQYF
TRBJ2-5 . 14 TRBV5-1 . TGCGCCAGCAGCTTGGTAGGGCAGCAAGAGACCCAGTACTTC CASSLVGQQETQYF
TRBJ2-1 . 16 TRBV10-3 TRBD2 TGTGCCATCAGTGAGACTAGCGGGAGCTCCTACAATGAGCAGTTCTTC CAISETSGSSYNEQFF
TRBJ2-1 . 16 TRBV18 . TGTGCCAGCTCACCAGGTGGGGTCCGCTCCTACAATGAGCAGTTCTTC CASSPGGVRSYNEQFF
TRBJ1-5 . 14 TRBV12-5 TRBD1 TGTGCTAGTGGCCTCGACAGGGGGCCTCAGCCCCAGCATTTT CASGLDRGPQPQHF
TRBJ1-5 once 13 TRBV19 . TGTGCCAGTAGCAGGGACATTTGGCGGCCCCAGCATTTT CASSRDIWRPQHF
TRBJ1-1 . 14 TRBV6-5 TRBD1 TGTGCCAGCAGTACCGGGACAGGGAACACTGAAGCTTTCTTT CASSTGTGNTEAFF
TRBJ1-3 . 10 TRBV24-1 . TGTGCCACCATGGGAAACACCATATATTTT CATMGNTIYF
TRBJ1-4 . 17 TRBV6-1 . TGTGCCAGCAGTGAAGCAGCAGGAATTACAACTAATGAAAAACTGTTTTTT CASSEAAGITTNEKLFF
TRBJ2-3 . 12 TRBV30 . TGTGCCTGGAGTGTTACTGCAGATACGCAGTATTTT CAWSVTADTQYF
TRBJ1-2 . 18 TRBV7-9 . TGTGCCAGCAGCTTATTCACTATTACTTGGTGGACCCCCTATGGCTACACCTTC CASSLFTITWWTPYGYTF
TRBJ1-2 . 12 TRBV7-3 . TGTGCCAGCAGCCCTGGAGGCGGTGGCTACACCTTC CASSPGGGGYTF
TRBJ2-4 . 15 TRBV14 . TGTGCCAGCAGCCAAAGGGACACCGGAGGAAACATTCAGTACTTC CASSQRDTGGNIQYF
TRBJ2-5 . 15 TRBV6-1 . TGTGCCAGCAGTGAACTAGACAGGCCACAAGAGACCCAGTACTTC CASSELDRPQETQYF
TRBJ1-4 . 13 TRBV5-8 . TGTGCCAGCAGCTTGCACGTGGGTGAAAAACTGTTTTTT CASSLHVGEKLFF
TRBJ2-7 . 15 TRBV5-8 TRBD1 TGTGCCAGCAGCTACGGACAGGGTTCGTCCTACGAGCAGTACTTC CASSYGQGSSYEQYF
TRBJ2-5 . 16 TRBV9 TRBD2 TGTGCCAGCAGCGGCGGGACTAGCGGGATGGGGGAGACCCAGTACTTC CASSGGTSGMGETQYF
TRBJ2-7 . 15 TRBV6-4 . TGTGCCAGCAGTGACTTAGGACGCCGGGACTACGAGCAGTACTTC CASSDLGRRDYEQYF
TRBJ2-1 . 14 TRBV10-3 TRBD1 TGTGCCATCAGTGAGTCAGGGGGCGAAAATGAGCAGTTCTTC CAISESGGENEQFF